A selection of T cell receptor beta chains follows, all from one sample in a study of T cells in Graves' hyperthyroidism and ophthalmopathy. Via MiXCR, TCRdb re-called the multiplex PCR reads, giving one row per CDR3 protein. The sample records about 570,000 distinct CDR3 sequences, 46% being singletons. Sequenced sample: peripheral blood or thyroid tissue (not recorded which). Receptor source: an adult woman with Graves' disease, either hyperthyroidism or ophthalmopathy (not recorded which). Both conserved end residues are part of each CDR3. A D gene is named only where the DNA matches it firmly. Expanded clones are given a class, and other clones once, few, many or no size at all.

abundance	v_gene	j_gene	d_gene	len	CDR3aa	CDR3nt
.	TRBV29-1	TRBJ1-1	.	11	CSYRGPTEAFF	TGCAGTTACCGGGGGCCCACTGAAGCTTTCTTT
many	TRBV7-2	TRBJ2-7	.	15	CASSSRTASSYEQYF	TGTGCCAGCAGCTCCCGGACAGCGAGCTCCTACGAGCAGTACTTC
many	TRBV7-8	TRBJ2-2	TRBD2	14	CASGLGTTAGELFF	TGTGCCAGCGGCCTAGGGACTACGGCCGGGGAGCTGTTTTTT
.	TRBV9	TRBJ1-2	TRBD1	15	CASSPHGQGVTGYTF	TGTGCCAGCAGCCCTCATGGACAGGGGGTTACTGGCTACACCTTC
.	TRBV7-9	TRBJ1-1	TRBD1	15	CASSSLDREATEAFF	TGTGCCAGCAGCTCCCTGGACAGGGAAGCGACTGAAGCTTTCTTT
.	TRBV25-1	TRBJ1-2	TRBD1	13	CASSERGTDGYTF	TGTGCCAGCAGTGAACGCGGGACAGACGGCTACACCTTC
few	TRBV7-6	TRBJ2-5	TRBD2	14	CASSSGGAQETQYF	TGTGCCAGCAGCTCGGGAGGGGCACAAGAGACCCAGTACTTC
many	TRBV5-6	TRBJ1-2	.	11	CASSQSGGYTF	TGTGCCAGCAGCCAATCCGGGGGCTACACCTTC
many	TRBV7-9	TRBJ1-1	.	13	CASTHGGGTEAFF	TGTGCCAGCACCCACGGGGGTGGCACTGAAGCTTTCTTT
.	TRBV28	TRBJ2-7	TRBD2	14	CASSLSGTPYEQYF	TGTGCCAGCAGTTTAAGCGGGACTCCCTACGAGCAGTACTTC
.	TRBV10-3	TRBJ1-1	.	14	CAISESIREGEAFF	TGTGCCATCAGTGAGTCGATTAGGGAGGGGGAAGCTTTCTTT
.	TRBV15	TRBJ1-3	.	15	CATSRGETAGNTIYF	TGTGCCACCAGCAGAGGGGAAACCGCTGGAAACACCATATATTTT
many	TRBV19	TRBJ2-7	.	15	CASRLRDSRTYEQYF	TGTGCCAGTAGATTGCGGGACAGTAGAACCTACGAGCAGTACTTC
.	TRBV7-9	TRBJ1-6	.	15	CASSLFGRSNSPLHF	TGTGCCAGCAGCTTATTTGGGAGGAGTAATTCACCTCTCCACTTT
many	TRBV24-1	TRBJ1-2	TRBD1	15	CATSDRDRALYGYTF	TGTGCCACCAGTGACAGGGACAGGGCGCTCTATGGCTACACCTTC
few	TRBV10-3	TRBJ2-7	TRBD1	15	CAISVQGGSSYEQYF	TGTGCCATCAGTGTACAGGGGGGAAGCTCCTACGAGCAGTACTTC
once	TRBV2	TRBJ1-1	.	14	CASSGQGHSSEAFF	TGTGCCAGCAGTGGTCAGGGACATTCGTCAGAAGCTTTCTTT
few	TRBV7-8	TRBJ1-1	.	13	CASNAGWRTEAFF	TGTGCCAGCAATGCAGGATGGAGGACTGAAGCTTTCTTT
many	TRBV29-1	TRBJ2-2	.	14	CSVSAKGHTGELFF	TGCAGCGTCTCCGCCAAGGGGCACACCGGGGAGCTGTTTTTT
.	TRBV4-1	TRBJ1-5	.	16	CASSQEGFSSNQPQHF	TGCGCCAGCAGCCAAGAAGGCTTTAGTAGCAATCAGCCCCAGCATTTT
many	TRBV20-1	TRBJ1-5	.	14	CSALTGNGNQPQHF	TGCAGTGCTTTAACAGGGAATGGGAACCAGCCCCAGCATTTT
many	TRBV12-3/TRBV12-4	TRBJ2-2	.	14	CTSSFSANTGELFF	TGTACCAGCAGTTTCAGCGCGAACACCGGGGAGCTGTTTTTT
.	TRBV7-2	TRBJ1-4	.	16	CASSLAGTGINEKLFF	TGTGCCAGCAGCTTAGCGGGTACAGGCATTAATGAGAAACTGTTTTTT
many	TRBV11-1	TRBJ1-1	.	13	CASSRTMNTEAFF	TGTGCCAGCAGCCGCACAATGAACACTGAAGCTTTCTTT
once	TRBV9	TRBJ2-5	.	11	CASSVAQPQYF	TGTGCCAGCAGCGTAGCTCAGCCCCAGTACTTC
once	TRBV20-1	TRBJ1-4	.	14	CSARDPQGIEKLFF	TGCAGTGCTAGGGATCCCCAGGGGATTGAAAAACTGTTTTTT
.	TRBV19	TRBJ1-6	.	14	CASSWSHLDSPLHF	TGTGCCAGTAGCTGGAGCCACCTTGATTCACCCCTCCACTTT
.	TRBV20-1	TRBJ2-5	TRBD2	14	CSASLAGSRETQYF	TGCAGTGCTTCTCTAGCGGGTTCGAGAGAGACCCAGTACTTC
.	TRBV2	TRBJ1-2	.	12	CARDGADYGYTF	TGTGCTAGAGACGGGGCTGACTATGGCTACACCTTC
.	TRBV24-1	TRBJ2-7	TRBD1	15	CATSDGTVKGNEQYF	TGTGCCACCAGTGACGGGACAGTCAAAGGAAACGAGCAGTACTTC
many	TRBV12-5	TRBJ1-1	.	13	CASGAEGNTEAFF	TGTGCTAGTGGGGCTGAGGGGAACACTGAAGCTTTCTTT
many	TRBV2	TRBJ1-1	.	13	CASTSDLNTEAFF	TGTGCCAGCACCTCAGATCTTAACACTGAAGCTTTCTTT
many	TRBV19	TRBJ2-2	.	14	CASTVAHNTGELFF	TGTGCCAGTACGGTGGCTCACAACACCGGGGAGCTGTTTTTT
few	TRBV7-9	TRBJ2-5	.	11	CASSFVGTQYF	TGTGCCAGCAGCTTTGTGGGGACCCAGTACTTC
.	TRBV10-3	TRBJ1-1	.	14	CAIRDRVRNTEAFF	TGTGCCATCAGGGACCGCGTTAGGAACACTGAAGCTTTCTTT
many	TRBV7-9	TRBJ1-2	.	14	CASSPTSGSYGYTF	TGTGCCAGCAGCCCAACTTCAGGGAGCTATGGCTACACCTTC
many	TRBV30	TRBJ2-7	TRBD2	14	CAWSKAGDVNEQYF	TGTGCCTGGTCCAAAGCGGGAGATGTGAACGAGCAGTACTTC
many	TRBV11-2	TRBJ1-6	TRBD1	13	CASSLARGSPLHF	TGTGCCAGCAGCCTGGCCAGGGGGTCACCCCTCCACTTT
few	TRBV7-9	TRBJ2-5	TRBD2	15	CASSFHLAGEETQYF	TGTGCCAGCAGCTTCCATCTAGCGGGAGAAGAGACCCAGTACTTC
many	TRBV5-4	TRBJ2-7	.	12	CASSTDGYEQYF	TGTGCCAGCAGCACGGACGGCTACGAGCAGTACTTC
many	TRBV5-1	TRBJ2-2	.	15	CASSLVEINTGELFF	TGCGCCAGCAGCTTGGTCGAGATTAACACCGGGGAGCTGTTTTTT
.	TRBV11-2	TRBJ2-7	.	14	CASSPRGYSDEQYF	TGTGCCAGCAGCCCTAGGGGGTACAGCGACGAGCAGTACTTC
.	TRBV2	TRBJ1-5	.	14	CASPRRTWGQPQHF	TGTGCCAGCCCCCGGCGGACCTGGGGCCAGCCCCAGCATTTT
once	TRBV7-3	TRBJ1-1	TRBD1	13	CASSFGQGAQAFF	TGTGCCAGCAGCTTCGGACAGGGGGCTCAAGCTTTCTTT
.	TRBV25-1	TRBJ1-2	.	14	CASRERQDDYGYTF	TGTGCCAGCAGAGAGAGACAGGACGACTATGGCTACACCTTC
once	TRBV25-1	TRBJ2-5	TRBD1	14	CASSVQGQGETQYF	TGTGCCAGCAGTGTTCAGGGACAGGGAGAGACCCAGTACTTC
few	TRBV3-1	TRBJ1-2	.	15	CASSQDGASGYGYTF	TGTGCCAGCAGCCAAGATGGGGCTTCTGGGTATGGCTACACCTTC
many	TRBV10-3	TRBJ2-2	TRBD2	14	CAIGDLAVTGELFF	TGTGCCATCGGGGATCTAGCGGTCACCGGGGAGCTGTTTTTT
.	TRBV5-1	TRBJ1-1	TRBD1	13	CASSSGTASEAFF	TGCGCCAGCAGCTCAGGGACAGCGTCAGAAGCTTTCTTT
many	TRBV27	TRBJ2-3	TRBD1	15	CASRPGQGSTDTQYF	TGTGCCAGCAGACCGGGACAGGGTAGCACAGATACGCAGTATTTT